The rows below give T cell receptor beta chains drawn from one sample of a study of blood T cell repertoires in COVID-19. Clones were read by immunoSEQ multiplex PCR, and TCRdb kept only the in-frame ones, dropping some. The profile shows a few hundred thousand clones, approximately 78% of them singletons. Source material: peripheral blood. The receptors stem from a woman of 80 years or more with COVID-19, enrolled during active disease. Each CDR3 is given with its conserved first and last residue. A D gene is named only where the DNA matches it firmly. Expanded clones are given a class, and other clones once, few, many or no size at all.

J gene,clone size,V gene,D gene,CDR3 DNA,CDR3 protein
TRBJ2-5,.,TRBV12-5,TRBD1,TGTGCTAGTGGTTTTCCCCGGGACAGGGCGCCCCTTCTGAAGACCCAGTACTTC,CASGFPRDRAPLLKTQYF
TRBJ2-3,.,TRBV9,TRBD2,TGTGCCAGCAGCGTAGGCCAGCGGGGGGTTTCAGATACGCAGTATTTT,CASSVGQRGVSDTQYF
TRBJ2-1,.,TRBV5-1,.,TGCGCCAGCAGCGCCAAAGGAGGTAGTAATAATGAGCAGTTCTTC,CASSAKGGSNNEQFF
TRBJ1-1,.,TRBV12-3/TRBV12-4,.,TGTGCCAGCAGTTGGAGAAACACCGTTGAAGCTTTCTTT,CASSWRNTVEAFF
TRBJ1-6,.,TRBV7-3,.,TGTGCCAGCAGCCCGGACTCTTTGTCAGTCCTCCACTTT,CASSPDSLSVLHF
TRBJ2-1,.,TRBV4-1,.,TGCGCCAGCAGCCTAGTACGAGGGTACAATGAGCAGTTCTTC,CASSLVRGYNEQFF
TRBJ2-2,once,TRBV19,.,TGTGCCAGTAGCTCTCGGGGGTCCCACACCGGGGAGCTGTTTTTT,CASSSRGSHTGELFF
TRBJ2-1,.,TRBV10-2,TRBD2,TGCGCCAGCCGACTAGCGGACAGCTCCTACAATGAGCAGTTCTTC,CASRLADSSYNEQFF
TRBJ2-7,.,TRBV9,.,TGTGCCAGCAGCGTAGCTGCGGATAGCGAGCAGTACTTC,CASSVAADSEQYF
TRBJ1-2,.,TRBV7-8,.,TGTGCCAGCAGCTTCAATCGAGGGATGAATGGCTACACCTTC,CASSFNRGMNGYTF
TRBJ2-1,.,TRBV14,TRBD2,TGTGCCAGCAGCCAAGAATCGGGAGGGGGCTACAATGAGCAGTTCTTC,CASSQESGGGYNEQFF
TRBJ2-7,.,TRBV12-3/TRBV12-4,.,TGTGCCAGCAGTTTAGCGCTACGGGATTTTTATTTC,CASSLALRDFYF
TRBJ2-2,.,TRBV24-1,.,TGTGCCACCAGTGATCCGACAGGTGGGGACACCGGGGAGCTGTTTTTT,CATSDPTGGDTGELFF
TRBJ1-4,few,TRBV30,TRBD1,TGTGCCTGGAGGGGAAGTACAGGGGCAACTAATGAAAAACTGTTTTTT,CAWRGSTGATNEKLFF
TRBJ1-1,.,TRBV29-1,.,TGCAGCGTCCGGAGAAACACTGAAGCTTTCTTT,CSVRRNTEAFF
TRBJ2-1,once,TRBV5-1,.,TGCGCCAGCAACCAGGGTTGGAATGAGCAGTTCTTC,CASNQGWNEQFF
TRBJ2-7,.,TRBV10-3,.,TGTGCCATCAGTGAGGGAGCTACCTACGAGCAGTACTTC,CAISEGATYEQYF
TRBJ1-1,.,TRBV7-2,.,TGTGCCAGCAGCTTAGAACAAAACACTGAAGCTTTCTTT,CASSLEQNTEAFF
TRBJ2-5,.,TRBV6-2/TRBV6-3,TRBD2,TGTGCCAGCAGCCCATATCTAGCGGGGTCCCAAGAGACCCAGTACTTC,CASSPYLAGSQETQYF
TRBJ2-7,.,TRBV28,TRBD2,TGTGCCAGCAGTTCCCCCACGGGAGGTCGCCCCGAGCAGTACTTC,CASSSPTGGRPEQYF
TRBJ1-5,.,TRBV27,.,TGTGCCAGCAGTTTTCGAGGCAATCAGCCCCAGCATTTT,CASSFRGNQPQHF
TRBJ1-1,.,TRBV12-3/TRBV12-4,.,TGTGCCAGCCTCAGGGAACGGAGCACTGAAGCTTTCTTT,CASLRERSTEAFF
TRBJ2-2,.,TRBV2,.,TGTGCCAGCAGTGTAGCGCAGTTGAACACCGGGGAGCTGTTTTTT,CASSVAQLNTGELFF
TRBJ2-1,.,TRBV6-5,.,TGTGCCAGCATGCGGGGGACAGGTGGCGAGCAGTTCTTC,CASMRGTGGEQFF
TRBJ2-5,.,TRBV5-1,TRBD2,TGCGCCAGCAGCTCCCCCAGGCTAGCGGGAGGGCTGGAGACCCAGTACTTC,CASSSPRLAGGLETQYF
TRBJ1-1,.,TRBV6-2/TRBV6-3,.,TGTGCCAGCAGCCTCGACAGCTGGAGCACTGAAGCTTTCTTT,CASSLDSWSTEAFF
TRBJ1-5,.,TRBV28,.,TGTGCCAGCAAGTTGGCGACAGGCGGATATAGCAATCAGCCCCAGCATTTT,CASKLATGGYSNQPQHF
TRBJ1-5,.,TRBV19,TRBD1,TGTGCCAGTAGTGTCACGGACAGGGGAAATCAGCCCCAGCATTTT,CASSVTDRGNQPQHF
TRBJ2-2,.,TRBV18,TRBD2,TGTGCCAGCTCACCGGGGGCTAGCGGGACCGGCGGGGAGCTGTTTTTT,CASSPGASGTGGELFF
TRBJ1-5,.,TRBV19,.,TGTGCCAGTAGTATAGGAGGGGGTAGCAATCAGCCCCAGCATTTT,CASSIGGGSNQPQHF
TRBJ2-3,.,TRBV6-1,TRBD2,TGTGCCAGCAGTGATAGCGGGCTCACAGATACGCAGTATTTT,CASSDSGLTDTQYF
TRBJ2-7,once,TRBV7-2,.,TGTGCCAGCAGCTTCTCCAGGGCAAGCAACGAGCAGTACTTC,CASSFSRASNEQYF
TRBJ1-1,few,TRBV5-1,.,TGCGCCAGCAAGACTGGGAACACTGAAGCTTTCTTT,CASKTGNTEAFF
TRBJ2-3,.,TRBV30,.,TGTGCCTGGAGTCGACAGTCAATCACAGATACGCAGTATTTT,CAWSRQSITDTQYF
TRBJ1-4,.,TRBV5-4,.,TGTGCCAGCAGTCCGGGACAAGACGAAAAACTGTTTTTT,CASSPGQDEKLFF
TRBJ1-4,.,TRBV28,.,TGTGCCAGCACCAGGCAGCTCCTAAATGAAAAACTGTTTTTT,CASTRQLLNEKLFF
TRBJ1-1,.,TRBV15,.,TGTGCCACCAGCAGAATGGGACTGGAGAACACTGAAGCTTTCTTT,CATSRMGLENTEAFF
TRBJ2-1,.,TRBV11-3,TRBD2,TGTGCCAGTAACAATGGGGGACTAGACGGTGAGCAGTTCTTC,CASNNGGLDGEQFF
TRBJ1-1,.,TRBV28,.,TGTGCCAGCAAGAGAGTAACTGAAGCTTTCTTT,CASKRVTEAFF
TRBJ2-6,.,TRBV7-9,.,TGTGCCAGCAGCTTATTTCAAACTGGGGCCAACGTCCTGACTTTC,CASSLFQTGANVLTF
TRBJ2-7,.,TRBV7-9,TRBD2,TGTGCCAGCAGCTTGGGAGGGCCCGCCTACGAGCAGTACTTC,CASSLGGPAYEQYF